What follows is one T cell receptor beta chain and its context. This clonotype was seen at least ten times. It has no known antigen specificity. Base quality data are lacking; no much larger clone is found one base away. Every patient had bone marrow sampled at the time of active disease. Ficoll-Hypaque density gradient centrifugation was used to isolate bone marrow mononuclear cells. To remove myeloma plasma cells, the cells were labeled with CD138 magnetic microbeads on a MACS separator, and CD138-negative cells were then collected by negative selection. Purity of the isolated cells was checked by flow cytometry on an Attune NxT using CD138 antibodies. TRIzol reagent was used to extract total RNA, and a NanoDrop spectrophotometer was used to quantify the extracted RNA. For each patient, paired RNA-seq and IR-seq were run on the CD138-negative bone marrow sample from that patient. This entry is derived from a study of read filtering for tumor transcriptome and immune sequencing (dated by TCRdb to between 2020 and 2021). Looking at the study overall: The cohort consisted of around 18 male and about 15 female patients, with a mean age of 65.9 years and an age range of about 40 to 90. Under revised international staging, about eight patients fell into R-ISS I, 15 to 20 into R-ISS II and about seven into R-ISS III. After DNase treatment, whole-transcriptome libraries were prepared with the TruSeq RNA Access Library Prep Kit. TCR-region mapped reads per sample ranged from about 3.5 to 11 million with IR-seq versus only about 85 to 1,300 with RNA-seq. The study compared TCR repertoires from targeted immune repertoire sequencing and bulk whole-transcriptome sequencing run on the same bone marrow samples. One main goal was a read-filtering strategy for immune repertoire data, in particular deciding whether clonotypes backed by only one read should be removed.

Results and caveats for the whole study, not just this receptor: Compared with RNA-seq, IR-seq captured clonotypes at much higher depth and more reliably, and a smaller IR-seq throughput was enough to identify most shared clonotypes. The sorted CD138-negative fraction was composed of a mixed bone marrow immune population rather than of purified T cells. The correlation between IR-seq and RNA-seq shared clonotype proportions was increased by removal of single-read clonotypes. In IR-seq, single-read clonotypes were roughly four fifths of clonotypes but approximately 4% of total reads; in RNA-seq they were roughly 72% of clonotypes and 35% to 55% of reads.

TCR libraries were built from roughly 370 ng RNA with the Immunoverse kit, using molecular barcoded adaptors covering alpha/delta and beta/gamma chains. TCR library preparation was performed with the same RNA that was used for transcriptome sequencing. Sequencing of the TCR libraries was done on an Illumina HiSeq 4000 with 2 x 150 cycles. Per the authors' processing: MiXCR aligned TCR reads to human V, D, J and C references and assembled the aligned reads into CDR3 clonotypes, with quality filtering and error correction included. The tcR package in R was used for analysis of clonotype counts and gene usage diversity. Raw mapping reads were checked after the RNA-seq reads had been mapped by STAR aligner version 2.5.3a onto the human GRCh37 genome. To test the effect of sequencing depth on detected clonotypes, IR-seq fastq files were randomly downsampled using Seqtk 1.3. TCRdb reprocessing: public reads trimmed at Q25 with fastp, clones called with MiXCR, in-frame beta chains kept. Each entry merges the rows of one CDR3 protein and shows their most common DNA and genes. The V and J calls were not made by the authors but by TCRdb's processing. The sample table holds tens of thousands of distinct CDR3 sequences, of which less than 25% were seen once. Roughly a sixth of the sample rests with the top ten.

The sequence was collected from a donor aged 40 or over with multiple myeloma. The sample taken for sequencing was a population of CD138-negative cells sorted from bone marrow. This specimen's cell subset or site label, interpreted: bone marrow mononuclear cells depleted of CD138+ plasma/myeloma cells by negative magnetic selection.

The encoded CDR3 is CSVTPGENTEAFF. The nucleotide sequence reads as follows: TGCAGCGTTACCCCAGGAGAAAACACTGAAGCTTTCTTT. The chain is assembled from TRBV29-1 and TRBJ1-1; no D gene can be assigned with confidence. The CDR3 spans 13 residues, from the cysteine through the phenylalanine. Only CDR3 DNA is held: 39 bases, read in frame from base 1. Looking up the germline V gene yields CDR1 SQVTM and CDR2 ANQGSEA. V is shortened by 5 bases, J by 2 bases, and the region joining them spans 12 bases.